These T cell receptor beta chains were read from a single sample in a study of metastatic and nonmetastatic thyroid tumors. TCRdb re-clonotyped the PCR reads through MiXCR. The sample consists of 80,000 to 85,000 clones, approximately 13% of them appearing once. The sequencing sample was made of tumor tissue. The receptors originated from a female donor with papillary thyroid cancer or a benign thyroid nodule (not recorded which). Some clones in this sample may be carry-over from other donors' samples. Both conserved end residues are part of each CDR3. The order of the fields is V gene, J gene, D gene, clone size, CDR3 length, CDR3 DNA, CDR3 protein. The D gene is left open where the match is weak. For some rows the clone size is stated as once, few or many, or as a class when expanded; others skip it.

TRBV6-1	TRBJ1-1	TRBD1	-	16	TGTGCCAGCATCTACCCTGGGACAGGCGTCGGGACTGAAGCTTTCTTT	CASIYPGTGVGTEAFF
TRBV18	TRBJ2-7	-	many	13	TGTGCCAGCTCACCCCGCGGCTTGGACGAGCAGTACTTC	CASSPRGLDEQYF
TRBV10-2	TRBJ1-6	-	many	13	TGCGCCAGCAGTGCGGCAGGAGGATCACCCCTCCACTTT	CASSAAGGSPLHF
TRBV2	TRBJ2-5	-	-	16	TGTGCCAGCAGTGAAGGAACCGGCGTGGGGGCCGAGACCCAATACTTC	CASSEGTGVGAETQYF
TRBV5-1	TRBJ2-3	TRBD1	many	15	TGCGCCAGCAGCTTGGCCGACAGGGAAGGAGATACGCAGTATTTT	CASSLADREGDTQYF
TRBV12-3/TRBV12-4	TRBJ1-5	-	many	13	TGTGCCAGCAGTTTGTCTGGCAATCAGCCCCAGCATTTT	CASSLSGNQPQHF
TRBV20-1	TRBJ2-5	-	many	13	TGCAGTGCTAAACGTACAGGGAAAGAGACCCAGTACTTC	CSAKRTGKETQYF
TRBV7-6	TRBJ2-7	TRBD2	many	16	TGTGCCAGCAGCGCGGGACTAGCGGGAGACCCCTACGAGCAGTACTTC	CASSAGLAGDPYEQYF
TRBV20-1	TRBJ1-2	TRBD1	-	12	TGCAGTGCTAGCTACACAGGGGATGGCTACACCTTC	CSASYTGDGYTF
TRBV20-1	TRBJ1-2	TRBD1	many	12	TGCAGTGCTGGGACAGGGCCGGGAGGCTACACCTTC	CSAGTGPGGYTF
TRBV6-1	TRBJ1-1	TRBD1	many	14	TGTGCCAGCAGTGGCGGACAGGGACTTTTTGTAGCTTTCTTT	CASSGGQGLFVAFF
TRBV7-2	TRBJ1-2	-	many	14	TGTGCCAGCAGCCCACTCGACGACGTATATGGCTACACCTTC	CASSPLDDVYGYTF
TRBV2	TRBJ2-7	-	many	15	TGTGCCAGCAGAACCCCGGGACATACCTCCTACGAGCAGTACTTC	CASRTPGHTSYEQYF
TRBV5-1	TRBJ2-1	TRBD2	many	16	TGCGCCAGCAGCTTGGGACTAGCGGGAGGTCGTAATGAGCAGTTCTTC	CASSLGLAGGRNEQFF
TRBV15	TRBJ1-1	-	many	15	TGTGCCACCAGCTTCCAGACTCCAGGGACTTCTGAAGCTTTCTTT	CATSFQTPGTSEAFF
TRBV6-5	TRBJ1-6	TRBD1	few	17	TGTGCCAGCAGATATCTCTCGACAGGGGGCTCAAATTCACCCCTCCACTTT	CASRYLSTGGSNSPLHF
TRBV6-1	TRBJ2-3	TRBD2	few	17	TGTGAAAGCAGTGAACGGATAGCGGGTATTATTACAGATACGCAGTATTTT	CESSERIAGIITDTQYF
TRBV20-1	TRBJ2-7	TRBD1	-	16	TGCAGTGCTAGAGACTCCGGGACAGTGATCTCTTACGAGCAGTACTTC	CSARDSGTVISYEQYF
TRBV12-3/TRBV12-4	TRBJ1-1	-	many	13	TGTGCCAGCAGTTTAGTTCCGGAGCCGGAAGCTTTCTTT	CASSLVPEPEAFF
TRBV7-7	TRBJ2-2	TRBD1	many	16	TGTGCTAGCAGCTTAGTACATCGCCAGGGGGCCTGGGAGCTGTTTTTT	CASSLVHRQGAWELFF
TRBV11-2	TRBJ1-1	TRBD1	-	16	TGTGCCAGCAGCTTGACAGGGGTGTCCGTGAGCACTGAAGCTTTTTTT	CASSLTGVSVSTEAFF
TRBV28	TRBJ1-1	-	many	15	TGTGCCAGCAGTCTCCTTTTGGGGACCAGCACTGAAGCTTTCTTT	CASSLLLGTSTEAFF
TRBV11-3	TRBJ2-1	-	many	15	TGTGCCAGCAGCTCAACAGGGGGGGACTACAATGAGCAGTTCTTC	CASSSTGGDYNEQFF
TRBV4-1	TRBJ2-7	-	many	13	TGCGCCAGCAGCCAAGGATTAGTATACGAGCAGTACTTC	CASSQGLVYEQYF
TRBV20-1	TRBJ1-5	-	many	12	TGCAGTGCTCGGGGCCGTGGACAGCCCCAGCATTTT	CSARGRGQPQHF
TRBV30	TRBJ2-1	-	-	13	TGTGCCTGGATTTCCAGTGGCGCGGATGAGCAGCTCTTC	CAWISSGADEQLF
TRBV6-1	TRBJ1-5	-	many	13	TGTGCCAGCAGTGAGTTTGGGCAACAGCCCCAGCATTTT	CASSEFGQQPQHF
TRBV5-4	TRBJ1-2	-	-	13	TGTGCCAGCTCAGGACAGCTTAACTATGGCTACACCTTC	CASSGQLNYGYTF
TRBV18	TRBJ1-1	-	many	14	TGTGCCAGCTCGCCACCGACAGGGAACACTGAAGCTTTCTTT	CASSPPTGNTEAFF
TRBV2	TRBJ2-7	-	many	12	TGTGCCAGCACGCCCCTCTCCTACGAGCAGTACTTC	CASTPLSYEQYF
TRBV7-9	TRBJ2-7	-	medium-sized	13	TGTGCCAGCAGCTTAAAACTGGGCTACGAGCAGTACTTC	CASSLKLGYEQYF
TRBV20-1	TRBJ2-5	-	-	13	TGCAGTGCTAGCGTGAGGGGTGTTGAGACCCAGTACTTC	CSASVRGVETQYF
TRBV5-4	TRBJ1-2	TRBD1	many	16	TGTGCCAGCAGCTCGATTTCAACAGGGGGCAGCTATGGCTACACCTTC	CASSSISTGGSYGYTF
TRBV29-1	TRBJ2-1	-	many	13	TGCAGCGTTGACTGGACAGATAACAATGAGCAGTTCTTC	CSVDWTDNNEQFF
TRBV10-2	TRBJ2-3	-	many	14	TGCGCCAGCAGGGCCGGGGTGGGCACAGATACGCAGTATTTT	CASRAGVGTDTQYF
TRBV20-1	TRBJ2-7	TRBD2	medium-sized	16	TGCAGTGCTAGACTAGCGGGGGAAGAATTCTCCTACGAGCAGTACTTC	CSARLAGEEFSYEQYF
TRBV2	TRBJ2-1	TRBD1	many	17	TGTGCCAGCAGTGAAGGGGACAGAAACTTTCACTACAATGAGCAGTTCTTC	CASSEGDRNFHYNEQFF
TRBV3-1	TRBJ2-5	-	few	16	TGTGCCAGCAGCCAAATTCTCCGTGAGGGCCAAGAGACCCAGTACTTC	CASSQILREGQETQYF
TRBV7-8	TRBJ1-1	TRBD1	many	16	TGTGCCAGCAGCTCGCCCCCGGGACAGATGGACACTGAAGCTTTCTTT	CASSSPPGQMDTEAFF